This note documents a single TCR beta chain sequence. This sample was taken from a study of shared clonotypes between healthy human individuals. Trimming pared 2 bases from V and 4 bases from J, leaving 9 bases between. The CDR3 sequence is 13 residues long. Germline-derived CDR1 and CDR2 are SGHVS and FQNEAQ. Repertoires were generated with immunoSEQ multiplex PCR, while TCRdb's copy carries only in-frame clones and drops some. The table records roughly 320,000 clones, 80% to 90% of them present only once. The sequenced sample consisted of memory CD8+ T cells sorted from blood. The subset was: CD45RO+ cells pooled with CCR7-negative TemRA cells. The genes are TRBV7-8 and TRBJ2-7; the D call may be TRBD1 or TRBD2 (5 bases each). The receptor's source is a man aged 18 to 29 in good health. The CDR3 spells CASSLRGPYEQYF. In DNA, the CDR3 is TGTGCCAGCAGCTTACGGGGACCTTACGAGCAGTACTTC.